This T cell receptor (beta chain) was identified in a study of T cell responses to AZD1222 COVID-19 vaccine. Study summary: Analyses pooled second doses at about 4 or about 12 weeks.

Repertoires were generated with immunoSEQ multiplex PCR, while TCRdb's copy carries only in-frame clones and drops some. The sample records approximately 94,000 clones, about 83% being singletons. With 4 bases clipped from V and 4 bases from J, the junction kept 4 bases outside the gene matches. CDR3 length: 15 amino acids. CDR1 and CDR2 (germline): SGHDN, FVKESK. Sequenced here: peripheral blood, sampled on day 0 of AZD1222 vaccination. The sequence came from an adult in good health. This chain connects TRBV14 to TRBJ1-6, with 7 bases matching TRBD1. As DNA, the CDR3 is TGTGCCAGCAGCCCCTGGGGACAGTATAATTCACCCCTCCACTTT. Its protein is CASSPWGQYNSPLHF.